This T cell receptor beta chain was identified during a study of OX40 agonist ivuxolimab in advanced cancers. Trimming cost V 5 bases and J 0 bases, with 11 bases left between them. Germline V gene lookup returns CDR1 MNHNS and CDR2 SASEGT. The CDR3 has 15 amino acids. The table came from immunoSEQ multiplex PCR; TCRdb's copy has only in-frame clones and leaves some out. Here the sample spans tens of thousands of clones, more than 75% being singletons. This receptor was identified in an adult with an advanced solid tumor such as melanoma, head and neck, liver or kidney cancer. The material was CD4+ or CD8+ T cells sorted from blood, obtained in a trial of the OX40 agonist ivuxolimab. The chain uses TRBV6-1 and TRBJ1-5; a possible D gene is TRBD1 (5 bases). CDR3 nucleotide sequence: TGTGCCAGCAGTCCGGGACTGAATAGCAATCAGCCCCAGCATTTT. It yields the protein CASSPGLNSNQPQHF.